Listed below are T cell receptor beta chains from one sample, sequenced in a study of OX40 agonist ivuxolimab in advanced cancers. The protocol was immunoSEQ multiplex PCR, while the TCRdb copy is restricted to in-frame clones and leaves out a portion. The sample comprises approximately 42,000 clones, roughly 87% of which are singletons, and roughly 18% rests with the top ten. Sequencing was performed on CD4+ or CD8+ T cells sorted from blood, taken in a trial of the OX40 agonist ivuxolimab. The origin of the receptors is an adult with an advanced solid tumor such as melanoma, head and neck, liver or kidney cancer. Each CDR3 is given with its conserved first and last residue. The D gene is left open where the match is weak. Not every row has a clone size; where given, it reads once, few, many or a size class.

J gene,CDR3 length,V gene,clone size,D gene,CDR3 protein,CDR3 DNA
TRBJ2-7,15,TRBV11-2,NA,NA,CASSPGTGAGYEQYF,TGTGCCAGCAGCCCTGGAACAGGGGCGGGATACGAGCAGTACTTC
TRBJ2-1,15,TRBV2,NA,TRBD1,CASRPTGDTYNEQFF,TGTGCCAGCAGACCCACAGGGGATACATACAATGAGCAGTTCTTC
TRBJ2-3,17,TRBV19,NA,NA,CASSSPERGQRTDTQYF,TGTGCCAGTAGTTCCCCAGAGCGAGGGCAGAGGACAGATACGCAGTATTTT
TRBJ2-2,13,TRBV7-6,NA,NA,CASSLAHTGELFF,TGTGCCAGCAGCTTAGCGCACACCGGGGAGCTGTTTTTT
TRBJ2-3,17,TRBV7-2,NA,NA,CASSQKGSGWDRDTQYF,TGTGCCAGCAGCCAAAAAGGCAGCGGGTGGGACAGAGATACGCAGTATTTT
TRBJ2-7,15,TRBV27,NA,NA,CASSLMGGSSYEQYF,TGTGCCAGCAGTTTAATGGGGGGAAGCTCCTACGAGCAGTACTTC
TRBJ1-2,12,TRBV19,NA,TRBD1,CASTGGGDGYTF,TGTGCCAGTACAGGGGGCGGGGATGGCTACACCTTC
TRBJ2-2,13,TRBV29-1,NA,NA,CSVVTANTGELFF,TGCAGCGTTGTGACAGCTAACACCGGGGAGCTGTTTTTT
TRBJ2-7,13,TRBV5-8,NA,NA,CASSLVPRDEQYF,TGTGCCAGCAGCCTGGTCCCCAGGGACGAGCAGTACTTC
TRBJ2-2,15,TRBV4-3,NA,TRBD1,CASSRGQGDTGELFF,TGCGCCAGCAGCCGCGGACAGGGGGACACCGGGGAGCTGTTTTTT
TRBJ1-4,14,TRBV28,NA,NA,CASSSGATNEKLFF,TGTGCCAGCAGTTCGGGCGCAACTAATGAAAAACTGTTTTTT
TRBJ2-7,15,TRBV4-3,NA,NA,CASSQDRADSYEQYF,TGCGCCAGCAGCCAAGATCGGGCAGATTCCTACGAGCAGTACTTC
TRBJ2-2,12,TRBV28,NA,NA,CASSFGTGELFF,TGTGCCAGCAGTTTTGGCACCGGGGAGCTGTTTTTT
TRBJ1-5,16,TRBV19,NA,NA,CASSITGPDSNQPQHF,TGTGCCAGTAGTATAACGGGCCCGGATAGCAATCAGCCCCAGCATTTT
TRBJ2-2,14,TRBV28,NA,NA,CASSFRAITGELFF,TGTGCCAGCAGTTTCCGGGCCATCACCGGGGAGCTGTTTTTT
TRBJ1-6,14,TRBV28,NA,NA,CASSFTGLYSPLHF,TGTGCCAGCAGTTTCACAGGGCTTTATTCACCCCTCCACTTT
TRBJ1-4,15,TRBV5-8,NA,NA,CASSQLRGANEKLFF,TGTGCCAGCAGCCAACTTCGAGGGGCTAATGAAAAACTGTTTTTT
TRBJ2-3,16,TRBV15,NA,TRBD1,CATSPFKGQGVDTQYF,TGTGCCACCAGCCCTTTCAAGGGACAGGGAGTCGATACGCAGTATTTT
TRBJ2-6,18,TRBV28,NA,NA,CASSSRSHEVSGANVLTF,TGTGCCAGCAGTTCCCGGTCGCACGAGGTCTCTGGGGCCAACGTCCTGACTTTC
TRBJ2-3,15,TRBV6-5,NA,NA,CASSSSGAVTNTQYF,TGTGCCAGCAGTTCGTCAGGGGCCGTCACCAATACGCAGTATTTT
TRBJ1-6,14,TRBV11-3,NA,TRBD1,CASSLTGDYSPLHF,TGTGCCAGCAGCCTTACAGGGGATTATTCACCCCTCCACTTT
TRBJ2-1,13,TRBV11-2,NA,NA,CASSLEEYNEQFF,TGTGCCAGCAGCTTAGAAGAATACAATGAGCAGTTCTTC
TRBJ2-1,13,TRBV7-2,NA,TRBD2,CASSLGLATIQFF,TGTGCCAGCAGCCTCGGACTAGCCACAATACAGTTCTTC
TRBJ2-3,14,TRBV30,NA,TRBD2,CAWSTSGGSYTQYF,TGTGCCTGGAGTACTAGCGGGGGAAGTTATACGCAGTATTTT
TRBJ1-1,15,TRBV5-1,once,NA,CASSLAGGMNTEAFF,TGCGCCAGCAGCTTGGCCGGAGGGATGAACACTGAAGCTTTCTTT
TRBJ1-5,15,TRBV4-1,few,NA,CASSRIEGSNQPQHF,TGCGCCAGCAGCCGTATTGAGGGCTCCAATCAGCCCCAGCATTTT
TRBJ2-7,14,TRBV18,NA,TRBD1,CASSPGTGSNEQYF,TGTGCCAGCTCACCTGGGACAGGGAGCAACGAGCAGTACTTC
TRBJ1-4,16,TRBV7-9,NA,NA,CASSLASAGANEKLFF,TGTGCCAGCAGCTTAGCGTCGGCGGGCGCTAATGAAAAACTGTTTTTT
TRBJ1-2,15,TRBV4-2,NA,NA,CASSQETGSNYGYTF,TGTGCCAGCAGCCAAGAAACAGGGAGTAACTATGGCTACACCTTC
TRBJ1-1,14,TRBV19,NA,NA,CASSIVQGNTEAFF,TGTGCCAGTAGTATAGTACAGGGGAACACTGAAGCTTTCTTT
TRBJ1-1,12,TRBV29-1,NA,NA,CSVWQGNTEAFF,TGCAGCGTTTGGCAGGGGAACACTGAAGCTTTCTTT
TRBJ1-1,15,TRBV28,NA,TRBD1,CASSPPTGLNTEAFF,TGTGCCAGCAGTCCCCCGACAGGGCTGAACACTGAAGCTTTCTTT
TRBJ2-1,16,TRBV27,once,NA,CASSPSIPPARNEQFF,TGTGCCAGCAGCCCCTCCATTCCCCCGGCCCGCAATGAGCAGTTCTTC
TRBJ1-2,14,TRBV28,NA,TRBD1,CASRLTGDVYGYTF,TGTGCCAGCAGATTGACAGGGGACGTCTATGGCTACACCTTC
TRBJ2-3,16,TRBV11-2,NA,TRBD2,CASSLGLRTSKDTQYF,TGTGCCAGCAGCTTAGGGCTCCGGACTAGCAAAGATACGCAGTATTTT
TRBJ1-2,15,TRBV7-9,once,NA,CASSLEQNKVYGYTF,TGTGCCAGCAGCTTAGAACAGAATAAAGTCTATGGCTACACCTTC
TRBJ2-5,14,TRBV6-6,NA,NA,CASRDPGVGETQYF,TGTGCCAGCAGAGACCCAGGGGTCGGAGAGACCCAGTACTTC
TRBJ2-7,15,TRBV7-7,NA,TRBD1,CASSFGQDSSYEQYF,TGTGCCAGCAGCTTCGGACAGGATAGCTCCTACGAGCAGTACTTC
TRBJ2-3,17,TRBV7-6,NA,TRBD1,CASSLARTRGSTDTQYF,TGTGCCAGCAGCTTAGCGCGTACCAGGGGGAGCACAGATACGCAGTATTTT
TRBJ2-6,16,TRBV5-1,NA,NA,CASSKQALSGANVLTF,TGCGCCAGCAGCAAACAGGCCCTCTCTGGGGCCAACGTCCTGACTTTC
TRBJ1-1,12,TRBV27,NA,NA,CASSQGNTEAFF,TGTGCCAGCAGTCAGGGCAACACTGAAGCTTTCTTT
TRBJ2-3,15,TRBV19,NA,TRBD2,CASSSGGPGTDTQYF,TGTGCCAGTAGTTCGGGGGGTCCTGGCACAGATACGCAGTATTTT
TRBJ2-7,14,TRBV5-4,NA,NA,CASSFWDTTYEQYF,TGTGCCAGCAGCTTCTGGGACACCACTTACGAACAGTACTTC
TRBJ2-1,16,TRBV15,NA,NA,CATENSRGPPYNEQFF,TGTGCCACAGAAAATAGTAGGGGTCCACCCTACAATGAGCAGTTCTTC
TRBJ1-5,13,TRBV9,few,NA,CASSVTEHQPQHF,TGTGCCAGCAGCGTGACAGAACATCAGCCCCAGCATTTT
TRBJ2-2,15,TRBV10-2,NA,NA,CASSETNKYTGELFF,TGCGCCAGCAGTGAGACAAACAAATACACCGGGGAGCTGTTTTTT
TRBJ1-1,13,TRBV29-1,NA,NA,CSGTPGSGTEAFF,TGCAGCGGTACCCCAGGGTCGGGCACTGAAGCTTTCTTT
TRBJ2-3,15,TRBV13,NA,NA,CASSLGQLLTDTQYF,TGTGCCAGCAGCCTCGGACAGTTGCTGACAGATACGCAGTATTTT
TRBJ1-4,14,TRBV7-9,NA,NA,CASSLSGINEKLFF,TGTGCCAGCAGCTTATCAGGAATTAATGAAAAACTGTTTTTT
TRBJ1-4,17,TRBV4-3,NA,NA,CASSPLGQLSSDEKLFF,TGCGCCAGCAGCCCCCTCGGGCAACTGTCAAGTGATGAAAAACTGTTTTTT
TRBJ2-1,11,TRBV2,NA,NA,CASTRNNEQFF,TGTGCCAGCACCCGCAACAATGAGCAGTTCTTC
TRBJ2-3,13,TRBV6-6,NA,NA,CASSYGDADTQYF,TGTGCCAGCAGTTACGGTGACGCAGATACGCAGTATTTT
TRBJ1-6,15,TRBV5-6,NA,NA,CASSSPGHLNSPLHF,TGTGCCAGCAGCTCACCGGGACACCTAAATTCACCCCTCCACTTT
TRBJ2-2,18,TRBV4-3,NA,TRBD1,CASSQGAVDRGRTGELFF,TGCGCCAGCAGCCAAGGGGCCGTCGACAGGGGGCGCACCGGGGAGCTGTTTTTT
TRBJ2-7,14,TRBV11-2,once,TRBD2,CASSLRGGAYEQYF,TGTGCCAGCAGCTTGCGGGGGGGAGCCTACGAGCAGTACTTC
TRBJ1-1,16,TRBV5-1,NA,NA,CASSFTGIFKNTEAFF,TGCGCCAGCAGCTTCACAGGGATTTTTAAGAACACTGAAGCTTTCTTT
TRBJ2-1,15,TRBV6-6,NA,TRBD1,CASSYSGQGADEQFF,TGTGCCAGCAGTTACTCCGGGCAGGGGGCGGATGAGCAGTTCTTC
TRBJ1-2,13,TRBV19,few,NA,CASTERPYYGYTF,TGTGCCAGTACCGAAAGGCCTTACTATGGCTACACCTTC
TRBJ2-5,15,TRBV6-5,once,NA,CASSYSRRAEETQYF,TGTGCCAGCAGTTACTCGCGGAGGGCCGAAGAGACCCAGTACTTC